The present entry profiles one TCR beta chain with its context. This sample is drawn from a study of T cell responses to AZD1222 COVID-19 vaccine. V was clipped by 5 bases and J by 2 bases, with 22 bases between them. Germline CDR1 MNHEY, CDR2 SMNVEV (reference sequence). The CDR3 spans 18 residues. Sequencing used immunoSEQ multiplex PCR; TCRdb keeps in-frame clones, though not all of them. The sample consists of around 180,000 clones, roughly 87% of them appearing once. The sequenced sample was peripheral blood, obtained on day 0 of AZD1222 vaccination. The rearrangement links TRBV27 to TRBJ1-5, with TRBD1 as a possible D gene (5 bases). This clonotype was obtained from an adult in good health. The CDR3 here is CASSPSPVGGKGNQPQHF. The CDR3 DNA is TGTGCCAGCAGTCCTTCCCCGGTGGGGGGTAAGGGCAATCAGCCCCAGCATTTT.